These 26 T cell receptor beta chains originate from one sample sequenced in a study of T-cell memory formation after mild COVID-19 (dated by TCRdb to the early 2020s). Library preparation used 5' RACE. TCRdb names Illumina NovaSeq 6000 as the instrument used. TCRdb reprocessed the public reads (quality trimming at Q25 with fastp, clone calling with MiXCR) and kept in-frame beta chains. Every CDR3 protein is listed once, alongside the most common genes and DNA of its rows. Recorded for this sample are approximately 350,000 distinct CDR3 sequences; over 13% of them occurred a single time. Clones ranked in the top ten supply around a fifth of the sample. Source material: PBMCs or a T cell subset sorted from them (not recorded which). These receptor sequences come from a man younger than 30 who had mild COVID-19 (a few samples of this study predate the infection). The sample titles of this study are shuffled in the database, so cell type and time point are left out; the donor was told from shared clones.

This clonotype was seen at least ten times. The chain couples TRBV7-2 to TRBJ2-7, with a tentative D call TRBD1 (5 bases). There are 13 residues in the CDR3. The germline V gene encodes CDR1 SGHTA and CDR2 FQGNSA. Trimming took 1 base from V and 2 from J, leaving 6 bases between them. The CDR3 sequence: CASSLGRAYEQYF. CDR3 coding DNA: TGTGCCAGCAGCTTAGGCAGGGCCTACGAGCAGTACTTC.

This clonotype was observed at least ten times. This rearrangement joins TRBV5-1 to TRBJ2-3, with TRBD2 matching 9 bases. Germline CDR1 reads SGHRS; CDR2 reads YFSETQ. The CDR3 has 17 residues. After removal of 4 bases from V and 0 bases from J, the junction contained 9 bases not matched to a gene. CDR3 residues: CASSLARLAESTDTQYF. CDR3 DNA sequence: TGCGCCAGCAGCCTGGCGAGACTAGCGGAGAGCACAGATACGCAGTATTTT.

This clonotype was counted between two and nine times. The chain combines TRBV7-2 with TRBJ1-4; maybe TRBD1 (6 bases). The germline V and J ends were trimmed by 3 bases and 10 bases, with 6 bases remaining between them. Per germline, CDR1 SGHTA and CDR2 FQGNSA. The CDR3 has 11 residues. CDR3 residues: CASSLTGKLFF. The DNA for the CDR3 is TGTGCCAGCAGCTTGACAGGAAAACTGTTTTTT.

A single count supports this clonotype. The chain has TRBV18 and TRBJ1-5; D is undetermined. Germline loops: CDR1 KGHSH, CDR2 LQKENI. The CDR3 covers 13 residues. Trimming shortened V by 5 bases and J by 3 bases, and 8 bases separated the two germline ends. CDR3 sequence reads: CASSGQVNQPQHF. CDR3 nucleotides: TGTGCCAGCTCAGGTCAGGTCAATCAGCCCCAGCATTTT.

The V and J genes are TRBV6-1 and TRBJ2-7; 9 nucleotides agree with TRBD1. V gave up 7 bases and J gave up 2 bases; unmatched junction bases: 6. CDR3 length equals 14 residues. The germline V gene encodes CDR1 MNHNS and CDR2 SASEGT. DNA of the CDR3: TGTGCCAGCAAACCGGGACAGGGTACCTACGAGCAGTACTTC. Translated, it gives CASKPGQGTYEQYF.

In nucleotides, the CDR3 is TGCGCCAGCAGTGAGTCGGACTCAGGGGTTTCGGAGACCCAGTACTTC. Encoded protein: CASSESDSGVSETQYF. The V call is TRBV10-1, the J call TRBJ2-5, with D possibly being TRBD1 (6 bases). The CDR3 has 16 residues. In germline, CDR1 is WNHNN, CDR2 SYGVQD (reference sequence). V lost 0 bases to trimming and J lost 5 bases, with 16 bases between them.

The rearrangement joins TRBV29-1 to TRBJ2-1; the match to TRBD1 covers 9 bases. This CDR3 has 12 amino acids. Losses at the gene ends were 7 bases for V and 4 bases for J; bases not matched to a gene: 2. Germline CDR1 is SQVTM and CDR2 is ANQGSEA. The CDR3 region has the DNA TGCAGCGGCGGACAGGGGTACAATGAGCAGTTCTTC. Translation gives CSGGQGYNEQFF.

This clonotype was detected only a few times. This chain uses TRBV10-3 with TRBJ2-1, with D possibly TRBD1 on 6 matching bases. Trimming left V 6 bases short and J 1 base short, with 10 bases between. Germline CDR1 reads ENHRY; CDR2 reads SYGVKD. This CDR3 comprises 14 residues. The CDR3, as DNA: TGTGCCATCAGGGGGGCTAATTCCTACAATGAGCAGTTCTTC. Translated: CAIRGANSYNEQFF.

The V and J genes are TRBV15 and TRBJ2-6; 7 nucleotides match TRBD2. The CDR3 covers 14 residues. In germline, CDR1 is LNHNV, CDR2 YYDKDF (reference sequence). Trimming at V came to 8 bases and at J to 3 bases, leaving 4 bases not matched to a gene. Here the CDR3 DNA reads TGTGCCACCCGATGGGGGGGTGGGGCCAACGTCCTGACTTTC. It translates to CATRWGGGANVLTF.

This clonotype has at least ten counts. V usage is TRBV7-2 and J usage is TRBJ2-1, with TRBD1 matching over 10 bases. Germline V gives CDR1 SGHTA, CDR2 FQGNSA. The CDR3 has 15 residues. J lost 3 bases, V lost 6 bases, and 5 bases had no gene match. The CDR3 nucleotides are TGTGCCAGCAGGGAGACAGGGGGCTTCTACAATGAGCAGTTCTTC. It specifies CASRETGGFYNEQFF.

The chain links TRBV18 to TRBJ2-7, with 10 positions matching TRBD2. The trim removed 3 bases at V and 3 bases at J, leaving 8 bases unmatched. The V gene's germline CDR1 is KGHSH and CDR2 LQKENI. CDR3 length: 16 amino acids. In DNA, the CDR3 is TGTGCCAGCTCACCTCTCCCAGGACTAGCGGTCTACGAGCAGTACGTC. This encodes CASSPLPGLAVYEQYV.

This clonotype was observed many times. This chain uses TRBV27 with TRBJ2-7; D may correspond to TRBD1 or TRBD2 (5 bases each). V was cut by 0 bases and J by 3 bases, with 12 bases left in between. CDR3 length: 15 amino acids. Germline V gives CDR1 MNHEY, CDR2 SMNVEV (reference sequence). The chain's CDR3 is CASSLSGDGYYEQYV. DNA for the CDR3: TGTGCCAGCAGTTTATCGGGGGACGGATACTACGAGCAGTACGTC.

CDR3 loop: CASSLFYGSSGGLTGELFF. In nucleotides, the CDR3 is TGTGCCAGCAGCTTATTTTACGGGTCTAGCGGGGGACTCACCGGGGAGCTGTTTTTT. The V and J genes are TRBV11-2 and TRBJ2-2; 10 bases are shared with TRBD2. Trimming cost V 2 bases and J 4 bases; bases outside gene matches: 13. The CDR3 contains 19 residues. CDR1 is SGHAT, CDR2 FQNNGV, per germline.

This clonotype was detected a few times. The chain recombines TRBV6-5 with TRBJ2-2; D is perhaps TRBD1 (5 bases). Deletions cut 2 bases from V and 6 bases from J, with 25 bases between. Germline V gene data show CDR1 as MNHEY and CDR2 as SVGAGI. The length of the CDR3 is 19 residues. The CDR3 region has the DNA TGTGCCAGCAGTTACCTCTCAAGGGGCCCCGAATCGGTTTCCGGGGAGCTGTTTTTT. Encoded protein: CASSYLSRGPESVSGELFF.

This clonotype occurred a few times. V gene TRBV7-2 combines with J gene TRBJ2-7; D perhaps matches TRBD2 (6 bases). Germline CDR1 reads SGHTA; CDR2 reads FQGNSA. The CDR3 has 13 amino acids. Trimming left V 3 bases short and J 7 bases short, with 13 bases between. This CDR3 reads CASSFRLVGEQYV. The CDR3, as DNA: TGTGCCAGCAGCTTCCGACTAGTCGGAGAGCAGTACGTC.

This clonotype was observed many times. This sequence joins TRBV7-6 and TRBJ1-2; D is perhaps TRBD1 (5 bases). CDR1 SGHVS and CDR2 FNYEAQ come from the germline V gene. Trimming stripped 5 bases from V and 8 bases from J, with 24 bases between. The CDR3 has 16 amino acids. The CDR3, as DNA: TGTGCCAGCAGCCCTCAGGCCGGGACCCCATTCGAGGGCTACACCTTC. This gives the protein CASSPQAGTPFEGYTF.

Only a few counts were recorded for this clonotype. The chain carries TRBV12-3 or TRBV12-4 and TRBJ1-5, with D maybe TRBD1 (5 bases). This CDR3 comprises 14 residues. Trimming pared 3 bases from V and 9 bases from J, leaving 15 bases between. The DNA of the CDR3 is TGTGCCAGCAGTTTCGGGACGTCAGTCGGGCCCCAGCATTTT. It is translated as CASSFGTSVGPQHF.

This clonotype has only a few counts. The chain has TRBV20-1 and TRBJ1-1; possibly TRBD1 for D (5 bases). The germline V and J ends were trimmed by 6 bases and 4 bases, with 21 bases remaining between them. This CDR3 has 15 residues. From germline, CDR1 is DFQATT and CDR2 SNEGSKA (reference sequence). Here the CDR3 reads CSATAWGGGGTEAFF. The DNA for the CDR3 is TGCAGTGCGACCGCCTGGGGGGGTGGAGGCACTGAAGCTTTCTTT.

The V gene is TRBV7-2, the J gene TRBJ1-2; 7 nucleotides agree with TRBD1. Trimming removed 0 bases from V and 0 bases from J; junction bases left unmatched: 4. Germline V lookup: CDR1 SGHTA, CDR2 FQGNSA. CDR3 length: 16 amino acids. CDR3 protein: CASSLAIDRANYGYTF. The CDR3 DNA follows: TGTGCCAGCAGCTTAGCCATAGACAGGGCTAACTATGGCTACACCTTC.

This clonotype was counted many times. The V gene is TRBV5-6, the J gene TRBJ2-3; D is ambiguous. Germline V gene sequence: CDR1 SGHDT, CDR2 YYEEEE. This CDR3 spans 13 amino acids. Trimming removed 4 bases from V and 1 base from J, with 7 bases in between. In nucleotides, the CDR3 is TGTGCCAGCAGCACAAGCGGCACAGATACGCAGTATTTT. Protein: CASSTSGTDTQYF.

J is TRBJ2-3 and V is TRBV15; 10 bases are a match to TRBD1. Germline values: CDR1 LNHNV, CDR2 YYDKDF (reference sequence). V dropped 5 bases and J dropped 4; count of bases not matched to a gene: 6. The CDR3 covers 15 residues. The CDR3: CATSFRDRGPDTQYF. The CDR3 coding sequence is TGTGCCACCAGCTTCCGGGACAGGGGTCCAGATACGCAGTATTTT. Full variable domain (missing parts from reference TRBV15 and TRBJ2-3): DAMVIQNPRYQVTQFGKPVTLSCSQTLNHNVMYWYQQKSSQAPKLLFHYYDKDFNNEADTPDNFQSRRPNTSFCFLDIRSPGLGDTAMYLCATSFRDRGPDTQYFGPGTRLTVL.

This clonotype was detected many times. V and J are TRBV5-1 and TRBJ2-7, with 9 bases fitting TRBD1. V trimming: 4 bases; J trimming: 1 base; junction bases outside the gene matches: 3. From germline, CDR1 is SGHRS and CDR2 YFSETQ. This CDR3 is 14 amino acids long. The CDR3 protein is CASSPGTGSYEQYV. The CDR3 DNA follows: TGCGCCAGCAGCCCAGGGACAGGGTCCTACGAGCAGTACGTC.

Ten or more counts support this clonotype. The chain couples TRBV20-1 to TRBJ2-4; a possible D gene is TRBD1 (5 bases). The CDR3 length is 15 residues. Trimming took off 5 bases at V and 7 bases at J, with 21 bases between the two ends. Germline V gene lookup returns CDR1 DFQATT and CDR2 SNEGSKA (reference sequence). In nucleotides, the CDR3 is TGCAGTGCTCCCGGTCAGGGAACCCCTACGAACATTCAGTACTTC. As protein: CSAPGQGTPTNIQYF.

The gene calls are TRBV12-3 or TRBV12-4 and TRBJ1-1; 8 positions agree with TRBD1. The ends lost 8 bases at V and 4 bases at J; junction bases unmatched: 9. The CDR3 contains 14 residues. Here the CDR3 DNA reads TGTGCCAGCTGCGACAGGGGAAAATGCACTGAAGCTTTCTTT. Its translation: CASCDRGKCTEAFF.

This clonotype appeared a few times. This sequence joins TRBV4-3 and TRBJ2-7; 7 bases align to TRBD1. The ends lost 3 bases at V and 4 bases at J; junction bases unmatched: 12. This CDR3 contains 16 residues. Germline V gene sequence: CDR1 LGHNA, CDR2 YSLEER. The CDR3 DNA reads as TGCGCCAGCAGCCAGGAACCGACCGGGACAGTATACGAGCAGTACTTC. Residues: CASSQEPTGTVYEQYF.

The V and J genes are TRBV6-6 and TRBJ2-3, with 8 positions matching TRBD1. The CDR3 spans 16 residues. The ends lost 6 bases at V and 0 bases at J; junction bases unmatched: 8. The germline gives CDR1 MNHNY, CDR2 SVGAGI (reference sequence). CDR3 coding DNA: TGTGCCAGCAGCTCCACAGGGGGGCCTAGCACAGATACGCAGTATTTT. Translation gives CASSSTGGPSTDTQYF.